The 25 T cell receptor beta chains reported below all come from one sample, sequenced in a study of cytomegalovirus exposure and HLA in healthy donors. The primer mix had 60 Vbeta and 13 Jbeta primers. Profiled with immunoSEQ multiplex PCR; TCRdb holds only in-frame clones, not every one. The repertoire consists of more than 65,000 clones, with roughly 70% occurring once and the leading ten covering more than 2.5%. Sequencing was carried out using PBMCs. The source of these receptors is a man aged 35 to 55 in good health and CMV-seronegative.

The V and J genes are TRBV7-9 and TRBJ2-5, with 10 bases lining up with TRBD1. The CDR3 is 16 amino acids. Germline values: CDR1 SEHNR, CDR2 FQNEAQ (reference sequence). The V and J ends lost 1 base and 3 bases, in that order; junction bases with no gene match: 5. The CDR3 DNA reads as TGTGCCAGCAGCTTAGTGGTCGGGACAGGGGAAGAGACCCAGTACTTC. Its translation is CASSLVVGTGEETQYF. The full variable domain, with the rest looked up from reference TRBV7-9 and TRBJ2-5, is DTGVSQNPRHKITKRGQNVTFRCDPISEHNRLYWYRQTLGQGPEFLTYFQNEAQLEKSRLLSDRFSAERPKGSFSTLEIQRTEQGDSAMYLCASSLVVGTGEETQYFGPGTRLLVL.

CDR3 amino acids: CASRPGTSGGAAYEQYF. The CDR3 bases are TGTGCCAGCCGACCCGGGACTAGCGGGGGGGCCGCCTACGAGCAGTACTTC. The genes are TRBV7-2 and TRBJ2-7; TRBD2 aligns across 16 bases. CDR1 and CDR2 from the germline V gene are SGHTA and FQGNSA. Unmatched junction bases numbered 9, after V lost 8 bases and J lost 2 bases. CDR3 size: 17 residues.

The chain links TRBV15 to TRBJ1-5; no clear D gene. V lost 11 bases to trimming and J lost 3 bases, with 14 bases between them. This CDR3 comprises 13 residues. The germline V gene encodes CDR1 LNHNV and CDR2 YYDKDF (reference sequence). CDR3 sequence: CAAGARANQPQHF. The CDR3 DNA sequence: TGTGCCGCGGGTGCCCGGGCCAATCAGCCCCAGCATTTT. Combining the CDR3 with reference TRBV15 and TRBJ1-5 gives the whole variable domain DAMVIQNPRYQVTQFGKPVTLSCSQTLNHNVMYWYQQKSSQAPKLLFHYYDKDFNNEADTPDNFQSRRPNTSFCFLDIRSPGLGDTAMYLCAAGARANQPQHFGDGTRLSIL.

As DNA, the CDR3 is TGTGCCACCGCCTATAACGGGGGGGTACACACAGATACGCAGTATTTT. Protein sequence: CATAYNGGVHTDTQYF. This chain connects TRBV28 to TRBJ2-3; 8 nucleotides line up with TRBD2. The CDR3 extends over 16 amino acids. Trimming removed 10 bases from V and 2 bases from J; junction bases left unmatched: 14. CDR1 and CDR2 from the germline V gene are MDHEN and SYDVKM.

The chain uses TRBV5-1 and TRBJ2-5, with 10 bases fitting TRBD1. The germline gives CDR1 SGHRS, CDR2 YFSETQ. The J segment lost 5 bases and the V segment lost 1 base, leaving 11 bases of the junction unmatched. This CDR3 has 17 amino acids. CDR3 sequence reads: CASSLTLDRGLGETQYF. The CDR3, as DNA: TGCGCCAGCAGCTTGACGCTTGACAGGGGGCTAGGGGAGACCCAGTACTTC.

The V and J genes are TRBV6-5 and TRBJ2-2; maybe TRBD1 (7 bases). Trimming shortened V by 7 bases and J by 8 bases, and 20 bases separated the two germline ends. The CDR3 has 15 amino acids. CDR1 and CDR2 (germline): MNHEY, SVGAGI. This CDR3 reads CASIPRGRGDGELFF. The CDR3 DNA is TGTGCCAGCATCCCCAGGGGCAGGGGGGATGGGGAGCTGTTTTTT.

The CDR3 reads CASGMGGAGEQYF. Written as DNA, the CDR3 is TGTGCTAGTGGTATGGGGGGCGCGGGGGAGCAGTACTTC. V usage is TRBV12-5 and J usage is TRBJ2-7, with D perhaps TRBD1 or TRBD2 (6 bases each). Trimming removed 5 bases at V and 7 bases at J, with 15 bases between. CDR1 is LGHNT, CDR2 FRNRAP, per germline. The CDR3 length is 13 residues.

On this clone itself: One junction end does not reproduce the germline sequence, and a read error may be involved. Other DNA sequences from this sample encode an identical CDR3 as well. The chain employs TRBV2 and TRBJ1-3; D call uncertain. Germline V gene lookup returns CDR1 SNHLY and CDR2 FYNNEI. CDR3 length equals 13 residues. The DNA for the CDR3 is TGCGCCAGCAGTCAAAGTCAGGAAAACACCATATATTTT. Translation gives CASSQSQENTIYF. Filled out from reference TRBV2 and TRBJ1-3, the complete variable domain reads EPEVTQTPSHQVTQMGQEVILRCVPISNHLYFYWYRQILGQKVEFLVSFYNNEISEKSEIFDDQFSVERPDGSNFTLKIRSTKLEDSAMYFCASSQSQENTIYFGEGSWLTVV.

V usage is TRBV6-5 and J usage is TRBJ1-6; D remains ambiguous. The CDR3 extends over 13 amino acids. Trimming stripped 6 bases from V and 7 bases from J, with 10 bases between. Germline V gene lookup returns CDR1 MNHEY and CDR2 SVGAGI. CDR3 region: CASSPTRNSPLHF. The CDR3 region has the DNA TGTGCCAGCAGCCCCACGAGGAATTCACCCCTCCACTTT.

CDR3 protein: CASSMMGHLGTGELFF. The DNA for the CDR3 is TGTGCCAGTAGTATGATGGGACACCTAGGAACCGGGGAGCTGTTTTTT. The chain has TRBV19 and TRBJ2-2; D perhaps matches TRBD1 (6 bases). This CDR3 spans 16 amino acids. Trimming left V 3 bases short and J 5 bases short, with 16 bases between. Germline V gene lookup returns CDR1 LNHDA and CDR2 SQIVND (reference sequence).

The chain is built from TRBV6-1 and TRBJ2-5; tentatively, D is TRBD1 (6 bases). This CDR3 contains 13 residues. CDR1 and CDR2 from the germline V gene are MNHNS and SASEGT. Trimming left V 4 bases short and J 5 bases short, with 11 bases between. The DNA of the CDR3 is TGTGCCAGCAGTGTTGGGGGCAGGGAGACCCAGTACTTC. Translation: CASSVGGRETQYF.

The table lists this clone with a few counts. The chain carries TRBV2 and TRBJ2-5; D may be TRBD2 (6 bases). Germline loops: CDR1 SNHLY, CDR2 FYNNEI. The CDR3 has 16 amino acids. Between the trimmed V and J ends, which lost 8 bases and 0 bases, there was a span of 19 bases. CDR3 DNA sequence: TGTGCCAGCCTTCTTCGGCCTAGCGCTTACCAAGAGACCCAGTACTTC. Translation gives CASLLRPSAYQETQYF.

This clone was seen only once. The chain carries TRBV6-5 and TRBJ1-4, with D hard to call. Per the germline V gene, CDR1 is MNHEY and CDR2 is SVGAGI. V was clipped by 6 bases and J by 8 bases, with 10 bases between them. The CDR3 length is 12 residues. DNA for the CDR3: TGTGCCAGCAGAGGCGGGGAGGAAAAACTGTTTTTT. Its protein is CASRGGEEKLFF.

This clone is a singleton in its sample. The gene calls are TRBV9 and TRBJ1-2; TRBD1 matches 7 bases. V lost 3 bases to trimming and J lost 4 bases; unmatched junction nucleotides: 9. Germline V CDR1 and CDR2: SGDLS, YYNGEE. The CDR3 spans 15 residues. The CDR3 coding sequence is TGTGCCAGCAGCGATGGAGGGGGCCGAGTCTATGGCTACACCTTC. Residues: CASSDGGGRVYGYTF.

V and J are TRBV30 and TRBJ2-3; possibly TRBD1 for D (5 bases). The CDR3 is 13 residues long. Looked up from germline, CDR1 is GTSNPN and CDR2 is SVGIG (reference sequence). V lost 2 bases, J lost 4 bases, and 10 bases lay in between. The CDR3 here is CAWSFVTADTQYF. The CDR3 coding sequence is TGTGCCTGGAGTTTCGTGACAGCAGATACGCAGTATTTT.

As concerns this clone: The junction does not match germline at one end; this may be a read error. The chain combines TRBV6-1 with TRBJ2-2; 8 bases fit TRBD1. The CDR3 runs to 15 residues. Per the germline V gene, CDR1 is MNHNS and CDR2 is SASEGT. The chain's CDR3 is CASSAWTGKTEELFF. CDR3 nucleotide sequence: TGTGCCAGCAGTGCGTGGACAGGGAAGACCGAGGAGCTGTTTTTT.

The chain uses TRBV28 and TRBJ2-5; tentatively, D is TRBD2 (6 bases). Germline V gene lookup returns CDR1 MDHEN and CDR2 SYDVKM. The germline V and J ends were trimmed by 6 bases and 11 bases, with 19 bases remaining between them. The CDR3 length is 13 residues. The CDR3: CASRDWEAYEQYF. For the CDR3, the DNA is TGTGCCAGCAGGGATTGGGAGGCCTACGAACAGTACTTC.

Note on this clone: The DNA is left out, because the CDR3 cannot be placed on it with certainty; the CDR3 is given as TCRdb lists it. This chain links TRBV27 with TRBJ1-4; the table's D call of TRBD1 was not tested on the DNA. Per the germline V gene, CDR1 is MNHEY and CDR2 is SMNVEV (reference sequence). Ends included, the CDR3 has 16 residues. The CDR3 spells CASSFGQGALGEKLSF.

This rearrangement joins TRBV7-2 to TRBJ2-7; D ambiguous. CDR3 length: 12 residues. V lost 5 bases, J lost 7 bases, and 12 bases lay in between. The germline V gene has CDR1 SGHTA and CDR2 FQGNSA. CDR3 sequence reads: CASSEAVYEQYF. For the CDR3, the DNA is TGTGCCAGCAGCGAAGCCGTTTATGAGCAGTACTTC.

This clone was counted between two and nine times. This specimen includes other DNA sequences encoding the same CDR3. The chain links TRBV7-9 to TRBJ1-1; D unclear. Germline V gene sequence: CDR1 SEHNR, CDR2 FQNEAQ (reference sequence). The V gene lost 6 bases and the J gene lost 6 bases, with 8 bases spanning the gap. The CDR3 covers 11 residues. CDR3 sequence reads: CASSREAEAFF. The CDR3 nucleotides read TGTGCCAGCAGTCGTGAGGCTGAAGCTTTCTTT. Full variable domain (missing parts from reference TRBV7-9 and TRBJ1-1): DTGVSQNPRHKITKRGQNVTFRCDPISEHNRLYWYRQTLGQGPEFLTYFQNEAQLEKSRLLSDRFSAERPKGSFSTLEIQRTEQGDSAMYLCASSREAEAFFGQGTRLTVV.

J is TRBJ2-1 and V is TRBV7-2, with D perhaps matching TRBD1 (6 bases). Trimming left V 2 bases short and J 5 bases short, with 13 bases between. CDR1 SGHTA and CDR2 FQGNSA come from the germline V gene. The CDR3 is 15 amino acids. CDR3: CASSLMGTQNNEQFF. In nucleotides, the CDR3 is TGTGCCAGCAGCTTAATGGGGACACAAAACAATGAGCAGTTCTTC.

The gene calls are TRBV29-1 and TRBJ1-2, with TRBD1 as a possible D gene (6 bases). V lost 5 bases, J lost 4 bases, and 14 bases lay in between. CDR3 length: 13 amino acids. CDR1 is SQVTM and CDR2 is ANQGSEA in the germline V gene. CDR3 amino acids: CSVTNRDGYGYTF. DNA for the CDR3: TGCAGCGTTACCAACAGGGATGGCTATGGCTACACCTTC.

This sequence joins TRBV4-3 and TRBJ1-1, with D uncertain. CDR1 and CDR2 from the germline V gene are LGHNA and YSLEER. This CDR3 has 14 amino acids. With 1 base removed from V and 4 bases from J, the gap between germline ends came to 10 bases. The CDR3 loop is CASSQVGTGTEAFF. The CDR3 DNA reads as TGCGCCAGCAGCCAAGTCGGTACGGGCACTGAAGCTTTCTTT.

This rearrangement joins TRBV12-5 to TRBJ2-5, with 9 nucleotides matching TRBD1. Trimming took 2 bases from V and 5 from J; bases not matched to a gene: 6. Per the germline V gene, CDR1 is LGHNT and CDR2 is FRNRAP. The CDR3 is 15 amino acids. CDR3 region: CASGLMGQGKETQYF. DNA of the CDR3: TGTGCTAGTGGTTTGATGGGACAGGGAAAGGAGACCCAGTACTTC.

The chain employs TRBV7-9 and TRBJ1-1, with a tentative D call TRBD1 (5 bases). V lost 2 bases and J lost 3, with 16 bases in between. Germline V gene sequence: CDR1 SEHNR, CDR2 FQNEAQ (reference sequence). CDR3 size: 16 residues. Here the CDR3 reads CASSLKRGGGDTEAFF. In nucleotides, the CDR3 is TGTGCCAGCAGCTTAAAAAGGGGCGGAGGGGACACTGAAGCTTTCTTT.